The text below deals with one T cell receptor beta chain. The data belong to a study of OX40 agonist ivuxolimab in advanced cancers. Sequenced by immunoSEQ multiplex PCR; TCRdb stores in-frame clones only, minus some. The profile shows some 40,000 clones, around 84% of them singletons. This specimen consisted of CD4+ or CD8+ T cells sorted from blood, obtained in a trial of the OX40 agonist ivuxolimab. The receptor was derived from an adult with an advanced solid tumor such as melanoma, head and neck, liver or kidney cancer.

CDR3 in DNA: TGTGCCAGTAGTATAACACCTTCCTACAATGAGCAGTTCTTC. Residues: CASSITPSYNEQFF. The genes are TRBV19 and TRBJ2-1; D is ambiguous. Germline V gene sequence: CDR1 LNHDA, CDR2 SQIVND (reference sequence). There are 14 residues in the CDR3. The V end lost 2 bases, the J end lost 1 base, and 6 bases lay between the germline ends.